The following is a T cell receptor beta chain sequence with its context. Its specificity is unknown. These data are taken from a study of T cells in Graves' hyperthyroidism and ophthalmopathy. Findings of the study overall: It was a median approximately 6 months before onset that the model predicted ophthalmopathy.

Regions amplified from RNA transcripts were the TCR beta CDR3 regions. The study used the HTBI primer set for a first-round RT-PCR of the TCR CDR3. TCRdb re-called the multiplex PCR reads with MiXCR, one entry per CDR3 protein. Among a few hundred thousand distinct CDR3 sequences listed, under 60% were seen once. CDR1 is MGHDK, CDR2 SYGVNS, per germline. Trimming removed 6 bases from V and 13 bases from J; junction bases left unmatched: 21. The CDR3 loop spans 16 amino acids. No ophthalmopathy progression within 18 months constituted stable Graves' hyperthyroidism. For the diagnoses, clinical symptoms, serum thyroxine and TRAb, thyroid ultrasound and orbital computed tomography were used.

The sequencing input was peripheral blood or thyroid tissue (not recorded which). The sequence derives from a young woman with Graves' hyperthyroidism. V and J are TRBV25-1 and TRBJ1-2; 9 bases match TRBD1. The CDR3 spells CASSQGLRRDREFCTF. Written as DNA, the CDR3 is TGTGCCAGCAGCCAAGGTCTCCGCCGGGACAGGGAGTTCTGCACCTTC.